This TCR beta chain was identified during a study of cytomegalovirus exposure and HLA in healthy donors. 13 Jbeta primers and 60 Vbeta primers were used for the PCR. The assay was immunoSEQ multiplex PCR, and TCRdb's table has in-frame clones only and misses some. The sample holds approximately 200,000 clones, 75% to 85% seen once. Concerning this clone: No antigen is known for it.

Study-level findings and limits: The number of N-insertions in an Asian-associated ancestry cluster was reportedly below the approximately 680-donor mean in a later analysis.

The receptor's source is a woman between 45 and 60 years old in good health and CMV-seropositive. Sequenced sample: PBMCs.

CDR3 region: CASTTGAGSYNEQFF. The CDR3 bases are TGTGCCAGCACCACAGGGGCGGGCTCCTACAATGAGCAGTTCTTC. This chain links TRBV9 with TRBJ2-1; TRBD1 agrees at 7 bases. With V trimmed by 6 bases and J by 0 bases, 6 bases remained unmatched. CDR1 and CDR2 (germline): SGDLS, YYNGEE. CDR3 length: 15 amino acids.